This entry is about one T cell receptor (beta chain). Its antigen remains unknown. The data derive from a study of T cells after yellow fever vaccination. Overall study results and limits: Weaker overall was a secondary response that nonetheless peaked faster, on day 5 versus 15.

CDR3 size: 16 residues. Trimming removed 0 bases from V and 5 bases from J; junction bases left unmatched: 9. Germline CDR1 is DFQATT and CDR2 is SNEGSKA (reference sequence). TCRdb ran MiXCR on the 5' RACE reads and lists one entry per CDR3 protein. Of around 350,000 distinct CDR3 sequences listed, 9.5% to 13% are singletons. This specimen was PBMCs, taken on the day of the first yellow fever vaccination. The receptor was derived from a man younger than 30 who received the YFV17D yellow fever vaccine. The chain links TRBV20-1 to TRBJ1-1, with TRBD1 matching 10 bases. CDR3 nucleotide sequence: TGCAGTGCTAGAGACCGCAGGACAGGGGGAAGTACTGAAGCTTTCTTT. This codes for CSARDRRTGGSTEAFF.